These T cell receptor beta chains were read from a single sample in a study of beta chain features in type 1 diabetes. Profiled with immunoSEQ multiplex PCR; TCRdb holds only in-frame clones, not every one. The repertoire holds about 230,000 clones, with 16% as singletons. The sequenced sample consisted of naive CD4+ T cells from blood. The receptors here all came from a man younger than 45 with type 1 diabetes. The CDR3 runs from the conserved cysteine through the conserved F or W. The D gene is left open where the match is weak. Clone size is not always given. Where it is, it says once, few, many or a class for expanded clones.

TRBJ2-5 | 14 | TRBD1 | . | TRBV15 | CATSRDRAQETQYF | TGTGCCACCAGCAGGGACAGGGCCCAAGAGACCCAGTACTTC
TRBJ1-1 | 15 | TRBD1 | few | TRBV7-9 | CASSDLRDRGTEAFF | TGTGCCAGCAGCGATCTAAGGGACAGGGGCACTGAAGCTTTCTTT
TRBJ2-1 | 12 | . | . | TRBV11-2 | CASSWLDNEQFF | TGTGCCAGCAGCTGGCTCGACAATGAGCAGTTCTTC
TRBJ2-1 | 15 | TRBD2 | . | TRBV7-9 | CASSQTSGAYNEQFF | TGTGCCAGCAGCCAAACTAGCGGGGCTTACAATGAGCAGTTCTTC
TRBJ1-1 | 14 | . | few | TRBV7-2 | CASSLQTGNTEAFF | TGTGCCAGCAGCCTCCAGACGGGGAACACTGAAGCTTTCTTT
TRBJ2-5 | 15 | . | few | TRBV23-1 | CASSQFKREGETQYF | TGCGCCAGCAGTCAATTTAAAAGGGAAGGCGAGACCCAGTACTTC
TRBJ2-1 | 17 | TRBD2 | few | TRBV7-9 | CASSILAGGSSDNEQFF | TGTGCCAGCAGCATACTAGCGGGAGGGTCCTCCGACAATGAGCAGTTCTTC
TRBJ2-1 | 14 | TRBD2 | few | TRBV5-4 | CATLRAGGIREQFF | TGTGCCACCCTAAGAGCGGGAGGAATTCGGGAGCAGTTCTTC
TRBJ1-1 | 12 | . | . | TRBV4-3 | CASSQGRTGAFF | TGCGCCAGCAGCCAGGGACGGACGGGAGCTTTCTTT
TRBJ2-7 | 15 | TRBD2 | few | TRBV10-2 | CASSEPGLRIYEQYF | TGCGCCAGCAGTGAGCCGGGACTACGAATTTACGAGCAGTACTTC
TRBJ1-3 | 15 | . | few | TRBV18 | CASSPISGTGNTIYF | TGTGCCAGCTCACCAATTTCCGGGACTGGAAACACCATATATTTT
TRBJ2-3 | 14 | TRBD2 | few | TRBV19 | CASSGGRSTDTQYF | TGTGCCAGTAGTGGCGGGAGGAGCACAGATACGCAGTATTTT
TRBJ2-1 | 15 | . | . | TRBV5-6 | CASGRGRYSYNEQFF | TGTGCCAGCGGTAGAGGGAGGTATTCCTACAATGAGCAGTTCTTC
TRBJ2-1 | 16 | TRBD2 | . | TRBV7-7 | CASSPGLAGGHDEQFF | TGTGCTAGCAGCCCCGGACTAGCGGGAGGGCATGATGAGCAGTTCTTC
TRBJ2-1 | 16 | TRBD2 | . | TRBV29-1 | CSVQDFSGKAPNEQFF | TGCAGCGTGCAGGATTTTAGCGGGAAGGCTCCCAATGAGCAGTTCTTC
TRBJ2-1 | 15 | . | few | TRBV7-3 | CASSSTTSPYNEQFF | TGTGCCAGCAGCTCCACGACTAGTCCCTACAATGAGCAGTTCTTC
TRBJ2-7 | 14 | . | . | TRBV5-4 | CASSLRDTSYEQYF | TGTGCCAGCAGCCTTCGGGACACCTCCTACGAGCAGTACTTC